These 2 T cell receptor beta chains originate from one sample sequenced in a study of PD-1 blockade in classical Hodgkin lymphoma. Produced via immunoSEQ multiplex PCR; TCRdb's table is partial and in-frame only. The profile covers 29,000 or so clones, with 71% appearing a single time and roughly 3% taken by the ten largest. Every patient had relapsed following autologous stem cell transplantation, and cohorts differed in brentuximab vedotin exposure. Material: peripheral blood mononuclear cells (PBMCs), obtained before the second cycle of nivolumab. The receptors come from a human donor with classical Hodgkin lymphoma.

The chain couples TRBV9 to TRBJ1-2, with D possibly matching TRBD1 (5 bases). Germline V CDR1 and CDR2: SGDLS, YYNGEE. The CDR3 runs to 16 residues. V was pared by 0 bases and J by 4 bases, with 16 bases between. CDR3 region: CASSVATGAGGYGYTF. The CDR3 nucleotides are TGTGCCAGCAGCGTAGCGACCGGGGCGGGGGGCTATGGCTACACCTTC.

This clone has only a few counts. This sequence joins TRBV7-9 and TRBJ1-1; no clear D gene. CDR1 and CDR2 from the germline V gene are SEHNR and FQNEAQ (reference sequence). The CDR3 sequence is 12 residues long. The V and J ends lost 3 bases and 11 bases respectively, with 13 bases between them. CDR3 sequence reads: CASSFIREDAFF. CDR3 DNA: TGTGCCAGCAGCTTTATCCGGGAGGACGCTTTCTTT.